This record looks at one T cell receptor beta chain sequence and its context. Its antigen remains unknown. Isolating PBMCs gave at least 6.5 million of these cells per sample. The entry originates in a study of blood T cells in healthy people across ages. Study-level findings and limits: Roughly linear declines in TCR beta diversity per million T cells occurred with age.

Germline CDR1 is MNHEY and CDR2 is SMNVEV (reference sequence). CDR3 length equals 17 residues. V dropped 0 bases and J dropped 0 bases, with 12 bases sitting between them. A second roughly 6 to 12 cycle PCR used barcoded and J-beta primers. TCRdb recomputed calls from the 5' RACE reads with MiXCR, one row per CDR3 protein. Here the sample spans approximately 690,000 distinct CDR3 sequences, 45% to 65% being singletons. This clonotype was sampled from a man aged 55 to 70 in good health. Sequencing input: blood. This chain uses TRBV27 with TRBJ2-1; D unresolved. The CDR3 region has the DNA TGTGCCAGCAGTTTATCGGTTCAGGCGAGCTCCTACAATGAGCAGTTCTTC. Translation gives CASSLSVQASSYNEQFF.